This TCR beta chain was found in a study of T cell changes during pregnancy in multiple sclerosis. The assay was immunoSEQ multiplex PCR, and TCRdb's table has in-frame clones only and misses some. The sample lists 60,000 to 80,000 clones, roughly nine tenths occurring once. The CDR3 covers 15 residues. Trimming pared 5 bases from V and 4 bases from J, leaving 17 bases between. CDR1 is SGHVS and CDR2 is FQNEAQ in the germline V gene. The chain joins TRBV7-8 to TRBJ1-2; D possibly corresponds to TRBD1 (5 bases). This sample comprised peripheral blood, obtained before pregnancy. The clonotype was recovered from a female donor with multiple sclerosis, enrolled in a pregnancy study. This chain's CDR3 is CASSPRTNGGYGYTF. In DNA, the CDR3 is TGTGCCAGCAGCCCGCGGACGAACGGGGGCTATGGCTACACCTTC.